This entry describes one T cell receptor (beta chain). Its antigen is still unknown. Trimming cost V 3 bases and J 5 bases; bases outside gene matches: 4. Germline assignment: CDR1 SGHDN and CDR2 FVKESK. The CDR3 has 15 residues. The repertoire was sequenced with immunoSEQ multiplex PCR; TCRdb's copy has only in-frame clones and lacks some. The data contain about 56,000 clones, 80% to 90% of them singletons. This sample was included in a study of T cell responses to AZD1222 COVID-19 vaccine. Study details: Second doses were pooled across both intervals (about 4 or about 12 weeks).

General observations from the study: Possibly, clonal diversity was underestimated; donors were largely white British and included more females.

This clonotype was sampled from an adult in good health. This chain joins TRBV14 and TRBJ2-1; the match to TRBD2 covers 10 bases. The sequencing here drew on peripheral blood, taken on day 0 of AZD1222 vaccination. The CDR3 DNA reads TGTGCCAGCAGCCAGAGCGGGGGGGGCAACAATGAGCAGTTCTTC. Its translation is CASSQSGGGNNEQFF.